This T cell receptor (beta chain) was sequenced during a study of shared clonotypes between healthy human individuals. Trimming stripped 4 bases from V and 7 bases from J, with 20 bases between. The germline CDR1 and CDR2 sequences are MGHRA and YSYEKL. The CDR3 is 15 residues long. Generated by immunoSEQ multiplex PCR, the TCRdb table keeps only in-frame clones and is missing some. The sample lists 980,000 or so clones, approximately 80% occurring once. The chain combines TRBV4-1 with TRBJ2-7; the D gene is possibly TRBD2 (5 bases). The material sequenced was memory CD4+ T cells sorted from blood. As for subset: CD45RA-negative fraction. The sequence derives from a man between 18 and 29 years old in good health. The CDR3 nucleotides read TGCGCCAGCAGCCCAGAGTTCCCAGATCGGAGGGAGCAGTACTTC. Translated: CASSPEFPDRREQYF.